These T cell receptor beta chains were read from a single sample in a study of post-analysis software for immune sequencing data. MiXCR, run by TCRdb on the PCR reads, gives a single entry per CDR3 protein. The table lists some 890,000 distinct CDR3 sequences, under 70% of them singletons. Sequenced material: blood. The receptors stem from a girl aged 10-17 years with multiple sclerosis. CDR3s include the opening cysteine and the closing phenylalanine or tryptophan. Each record gives: V gene, clone size, D gene, J gene, CDR3 DNA, CDR3 protein. The D gene is left open where the match is weak. Where a row states a size, it is once, few, many or the class of an expanded clone; other rows omit it.

v_gene: TRBV20-1; abundance: few; d_gene: NA; j_gene: TRBJ2-1; CDR3nt: TGCAGTGCCCCCCGGCCCCCCAGCAATGAGCAGTTCTTC; CDR3aa: CSAPRPPSNEQFF
v_gene: TRBV4-1; abundance: NA; d_gene: TRBD1; j_gene: TRBJ2-2; CDR3nt: TGCGCCAGCAGCGCCCGATCGACAGGGGTTGGGGGCGGGGAGCTGTTTTTT; CDR3aa: CASSARSTGVGGGELFF
v_gene: TRBV6-1; abundance: few; d_gene: NA; j_gene: TRBJ2-7; CDR3nt: TGTGCCAGCACTCAGGACCTCCTGCGCACCTACGAGCAGTACTTC; CDR3aa: CASTQDLLRTYEQYF
v_gene: TRBV6-2/TRBV6-3; abundance: NA; d_gene: TRBD2; j_gene: TRBJ2-1; CDR3nt: TGTGCCAGCAGTTACCTACGACTAGCGAGTACCTACAATGAGCAGTTCTTC; CDR3aa: CASSYLRLASTYNEQFF
v_gene: TRBV29-1; abundance: few; d_gene: TRBD2; j_gene: TRBJ2-7; CDR3nt: TGCAGCGTTGCCCGAGGGACTAGCGCCTACGAGCAGTACTTC; CDR3aa: CSVARGTSAYEQYF
v_gene: TRBV9; abundance: NA; d_gene: NA; j_gene: TRBJ2-2; CDR3nt: TGTGCCAGCAGCGTTTATCACGGGGAGCTGTTTTTT; CDR3aa: CASSVYHGELFF
v_gene: TRBV2; abundance: NA; d_gene: NA; j_gene: TRBJ2-1; CDR3nt: TGTGCCAGCAATACCGGGACGCATAATGAGCAGTTCTTC; CDR3aa: CASNTGTHNEQFF
v_gene: TRBV12-3/TRBV12-4; abundance: few; d_gene: TRBD2; j_gene: TRBJ2-1; CDR3nt: TGTGCCAGCAGTTTAGGAGGGAGGGGCGGTAATGAGCAGTTCTTC; CDR3aa: CASSLGGRGGNEQFF
v_gene: TRBV6-6; abundance: NA; d_gene: NA; j_gene: TRBJ2-3; CDR3nt: TGTGCCAGCAGTTACGGGGTAGTTATTACGCAGTATTTT; CDR3aa: CASSYGVVITQYF
v_gene: TRBV7-9; abundance: few; d_gene: NA; j_gene: TRBJ2-4; CDR3nt: TGTGCCAGCAGCTATCCTGGACGTATTCAGTACTTC; CDR3aa: CASSYPGRIQYF
v_gene: TRBV5-1; abundance: NA; d_gene: TRBD1; j_gene: TRBJ2-5; CDR3nt: TGCGCCAGCAGCTTGGTGGGACAGGGGTTCCAAGAGACCCAGTACTTC; CDR3aa: CASSLVGQGFQETQYF
v_gene: TRBV5-1; abundance: few; d_gene: TRBD2; j_gene: TRBJ2-5; CDR3nt: TGCACCAGCACTCCGGGAGGTACCCAAGAGACCCAGTACTTC; CDR3aa: CTSTPGGTQETQYF
v_gene: TRBV3-1; abundance: NA; d_gene: TRBD1; j_gene: TRBJ2-1; CDR3nt: TGTGCCAGCAGCCAAGGCTGGCAGGGGGCTAATGAGCAGTTCTTC; CDR3aa: CASSQGWQGANEQFF
v_gene: TRBV29-1; abundance: few; d_gene: NA; j_gene: TRBJ2-7; CDR3nt: TGCAGCGTTGAAAGGCTAGATGCTTACGAGCAGTACTTC; CDR3aa: CSVERLDAYEQYF
v_gene: TRBV7-3; abundance: few; d_gene: NA; j_gene: TRBJ2-7; CDR3nt: TGTGCCAGCAGCTTAAAGGCTAGCACCCACGAGCAGTACTTC; CDR3aa: CASSLKASTHEQYF
v_gene: TRBV7-2; abundance: NA; d_gene: NA; j_gene: TRBJ2-7; CDR3nt: TGTGCCAGCAGCTTAGTTTGGGGGAGTACGGCTGGGGAGCAGTACTTC; CDR3aa: CASSLVWGSTAGEQYF
v_gene: TRBV15; abundance: NA; d_gene: NA; j_gene: TRBJ1-2; CDR3nt: TGTGCCACCACCAAAGCAAGGGGTACTAACTATGGCTACACCTTC; CDR3aa: CATTKARGTNYGYTF
v_gene: TRBV3-1; abundance: NA; d_gene: NA; j_gene: TRBJ2-1; CDR3nt: TGTGCCAGCAGCCAAGGTTGGGGGACTTCAAGAGCCTACAATGAGCAGTTCTTC; CDR3aa: CASSQGWGTSRAYNEQFF
v_gene: TRBV5-1; abundance: NA; d_gene: NA; j_gene: TRBJ1-3; CDR3nt: TGCGCCAGCAGCCCCGACACCTTTTCCTACTCTGGAAACACCATATATTTT; CDR3aa: CASSPDTFSYSGNTIYF
v_gene: TRBV11-3; abundance: NA; d_gene: TRBD2; j_gene: TRBJ2-1; CDR3nt: TGTGCCAGCAGCTTATATGGCGGGGGGGCTAATGAGCAGTTCTTC; CDR3aa: CASSLYGGGANEQFF
v_gene: TRBV5-1; abundance: NA; d_gene: TRBD2; j_gene: TRBJ2-1; CDR3nt: TGCGCCAGCAGCGCGGGACTAGGGAATGAGCAGTTCTTC; CDR3aa: CASSAGLGNEQFF
v_gene: TRBV6-1; abundance: NA; d_gene: NA; j_gene: TRBJ1-2; CDR3nt: TGTGCCAGCAGCCTGGGAGGACCGTTCGATGGCTACACCTTC; CDR3aa: CASSLGGPFDGYTF
v_gene: TRBV6-5; abundance: NA; d_gene: TRBD1; j_gene: TRBJ2-7; CDR3nt: TGTGCCAGCAGAGGGACAGGGGGTTCTGGGGAGCAGTACTTC; CDR3aa: CASRGTGGSGEQYF
v_gene: TRBV11-2; abundance: NA; d_gene: NA; j_gene: TRBJ1-2; CDR3nt: TGTGCCAGCAGCTTCGATGGGGGGTTAGGCTATGGCTACACCTTC; CDR3aa: CASSFDGGLGYGYTF
v_gene: TRBV12-3/TRBV12-4; abundance: NA; d_gene: NA; j_gene: TRBJ1-2; CDR3nt: TGTGCCAGCAGTTTGAGGACTAGCGGAGCTAACTATGGCTACACCTTC; CDR3aa: CASSLRTSGANYGYTF
v_gene: TRBV15; abundance: NA; d_gene: TRBD2; j_gene: TRBJ2-5; CDR3nt: TGTGCCACCGGGCAGAAGAGCGGGAGGGTCGAAGAGACCCAGTACTTC; CDR3aa: CATGQKSGRVEETQYF
v_gene: TRBV29-1; abundance: few; d_gene: NA; j_gene: TRBJ1-2; CDR3nt: TGCAGCGTTTCCGTCAGCTTAGTCTATGGCTACACCTTC; CDR3aa: CSVSVSLVYGYTF
v_gene: TRBV12-3/TRBV12-4; abundance: NA; d_gene: NA; j_gene: TRBJ2-6; CDR3nt: TGTGCCAGCAGTTTAACGCCCGGGGTCGGCTCTGGGGCCAACGTCCTGACTTTC; CDR3aa: CASSLTPGVGSGANVLTF
v_gene: TRBV29-1; abundance: NA; d_gene: TRBD2; j_gene: TRBJ2-5; CDR3nt: TGCAGCGTAACTAGCGGGACCACAAGAGAGACCCAGTACTTC; CDR3aa: CSVTSGTTRETQYF
v_gene: TRBV18; abundance: NA; d_gene: NA; j_gene: TRBJ2-3; CDR3nt: TGTGCCAGCTCACGCGCGCGCCCAAGCACAGATACGCAGTATTTT; CDR3aa: CASSRARPSTDTQYF
v_gene: TRBV12-3/TRBV12-4; abundance: once; d_gene: TRBD2; j_gene: TRBJ2-3; CDR3nt: TGTGCCAGCAGCCCAGGGAGCGGGGTACCCACAGATACGCAGTATTTT; CDR3aa: CASSPGSGVPTDTQYF
v_gene: TRBV10-2; abundance: NA; d_gene: TRBD2; j_gene: TRBJ2-1; CDR3nt: TGCGCCAGCAGAGCCCAAGCGGGGGCGCGGACTTCCAATGAGCAGTTCTTC; CDR3aa: CASRAQAGARTSNEQFF